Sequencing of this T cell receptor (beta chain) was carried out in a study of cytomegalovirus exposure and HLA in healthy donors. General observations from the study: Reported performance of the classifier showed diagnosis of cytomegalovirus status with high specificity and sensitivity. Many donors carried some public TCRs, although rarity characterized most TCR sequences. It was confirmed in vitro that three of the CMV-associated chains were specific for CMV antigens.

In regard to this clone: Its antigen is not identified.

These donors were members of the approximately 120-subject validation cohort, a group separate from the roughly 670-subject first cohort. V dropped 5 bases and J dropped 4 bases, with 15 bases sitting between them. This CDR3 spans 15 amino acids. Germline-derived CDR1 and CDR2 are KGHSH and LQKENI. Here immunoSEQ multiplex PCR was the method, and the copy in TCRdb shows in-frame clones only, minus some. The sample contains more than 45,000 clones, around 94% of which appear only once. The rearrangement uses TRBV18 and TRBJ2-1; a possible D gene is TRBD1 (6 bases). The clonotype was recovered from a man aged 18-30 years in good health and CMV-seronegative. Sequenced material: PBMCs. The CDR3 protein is CASSDQGSIYNEQFF. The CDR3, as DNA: TGTGCCAGCTCAGACCAGGGGTCGATTTACAATGAGCAGTTCTTC.